The clone carrying this TCR beta chain has only a few counts. Antigen: not known. The sample belongs to a study of T cell repertoires in cytomegalovirus infection. Study details: The public TCR beta signatures pointed to both CMV infection and matching HLA type.

Trimming took off 5 bases at V and 10 bases at J, with 17 bases between the two ends. Per germline, CDR1 SGHAT and CDR2 FQNNGV. The CDR3 loop spans 13 amino acids. TCRdb re-derived calls from the reads in MiXCR, one entry per CDR3 protein. The repertoire consists of approximately 500,000 distinct CDR3 sequences, with more than 15% occurring once and the leading ten covering 20% to 30%. Findings of the study overall: Dominant in the ex vivo response were TCR beta clonotypes restricted by HLA-C and specific for CMV.

The source material was CD8+ T cells from PBMCs. This receptor was taken from a human donor in good health (CMV status not recorded). Some clones in this sample may be carry-over from other donors' samples. The chain is built from TRBV11-2 and TRBJ2-5, with D perhaps given as TRBD1 or TRBD2 (5 bases each). For the CDR3, the DNA is TGTGCCAGCAGCCCCGGGGCCGAACGGAGCCAGTACTTC. This encodes CASSPGAERSQYF.